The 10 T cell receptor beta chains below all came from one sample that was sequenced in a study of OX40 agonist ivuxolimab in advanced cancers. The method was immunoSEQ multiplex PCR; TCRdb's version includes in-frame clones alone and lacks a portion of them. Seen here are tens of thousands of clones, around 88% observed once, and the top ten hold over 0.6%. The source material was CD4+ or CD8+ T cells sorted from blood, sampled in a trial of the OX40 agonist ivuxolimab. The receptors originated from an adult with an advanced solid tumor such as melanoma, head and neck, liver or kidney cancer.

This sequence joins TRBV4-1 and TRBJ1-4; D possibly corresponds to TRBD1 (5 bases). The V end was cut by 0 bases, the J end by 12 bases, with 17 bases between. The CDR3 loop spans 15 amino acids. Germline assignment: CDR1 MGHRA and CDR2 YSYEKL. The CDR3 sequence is CASSQEEGRTMELFF. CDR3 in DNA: TGCGCCAGCAGCCAAGAGGAGGGACGGACGATGGAACTGTTTTTT.

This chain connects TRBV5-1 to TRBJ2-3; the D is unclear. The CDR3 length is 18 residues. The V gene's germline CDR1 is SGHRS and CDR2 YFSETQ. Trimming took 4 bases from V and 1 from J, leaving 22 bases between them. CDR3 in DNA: TGCGCCAGCAGCCGTACAGATTTTACGGGTGGTGGCACAGATACGCAGTATTTT. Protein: CASSRTDFTGGGTDTQYF.

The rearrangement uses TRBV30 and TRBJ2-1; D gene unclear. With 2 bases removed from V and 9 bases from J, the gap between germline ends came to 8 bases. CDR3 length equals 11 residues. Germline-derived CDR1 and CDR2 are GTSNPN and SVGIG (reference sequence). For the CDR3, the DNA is TGTGCCTGGAGTCCGACCGTTGAGCAGTTCTTC. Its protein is CAWSPTVEQFF.

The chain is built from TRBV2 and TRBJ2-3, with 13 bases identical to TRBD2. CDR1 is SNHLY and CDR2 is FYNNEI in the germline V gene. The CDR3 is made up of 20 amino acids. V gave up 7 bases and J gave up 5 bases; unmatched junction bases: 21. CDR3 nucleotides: TGTGCCAGCACTCAGCGGACTAGCGGGGGATGGGCCACCTCACGAGATACGCAGTATTTT. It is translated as CASTQRTSGGWATSRDTQYF. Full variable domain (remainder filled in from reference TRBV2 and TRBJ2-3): EPEVTQTPSHQVTQMGQEVILRCVPISNHLYFYWYRQILGQKVEFLVSFYNNEISEKSEIFDDQFSVERPDGSNFTLKIRSTKLEDSAMYFCASTQRTSGGWATSRDTQYFGPGTRLTVL.

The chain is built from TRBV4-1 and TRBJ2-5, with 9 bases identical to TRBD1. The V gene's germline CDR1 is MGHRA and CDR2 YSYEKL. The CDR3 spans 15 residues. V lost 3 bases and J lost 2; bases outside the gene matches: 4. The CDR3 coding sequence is TGCGCCAGCAGCCACCCCGGACAGGGGCAAGAGACCCAGTACTTC. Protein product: CASSHPGQGQETQYF.

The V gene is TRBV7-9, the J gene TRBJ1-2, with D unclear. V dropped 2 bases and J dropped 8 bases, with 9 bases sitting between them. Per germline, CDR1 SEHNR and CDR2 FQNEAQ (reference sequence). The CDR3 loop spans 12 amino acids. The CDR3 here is CASSLSQEGYTF. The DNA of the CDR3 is TGTGCCAGCAGCTTAAGTCAGGAGGGCTACACCTTC.

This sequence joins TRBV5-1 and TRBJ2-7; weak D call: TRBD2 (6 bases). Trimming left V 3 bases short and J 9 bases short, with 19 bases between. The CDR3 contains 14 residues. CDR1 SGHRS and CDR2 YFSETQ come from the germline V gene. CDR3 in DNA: TGCGCCAGCAGCTCCCGGGGGTCCTACGAGGGGCAGTACTTC. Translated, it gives CASSSRGSYEGQYF.

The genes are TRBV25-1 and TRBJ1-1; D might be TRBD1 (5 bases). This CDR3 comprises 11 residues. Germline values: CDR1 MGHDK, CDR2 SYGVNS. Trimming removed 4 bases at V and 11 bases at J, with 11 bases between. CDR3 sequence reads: CASSVGVGAFF. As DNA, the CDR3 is TGTGCCAGCAGTGTGGGGGTTGGGGCTTTCTTT.

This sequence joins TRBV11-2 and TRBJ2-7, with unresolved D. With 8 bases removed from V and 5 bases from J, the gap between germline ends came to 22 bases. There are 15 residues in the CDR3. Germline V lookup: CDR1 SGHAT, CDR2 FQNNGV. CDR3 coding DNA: TGTGCCAGCTCCCAGCTCAGAAGTTCTCGCAACGAGCAGTACTTC. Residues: CASSQLRSSRNEQYF.

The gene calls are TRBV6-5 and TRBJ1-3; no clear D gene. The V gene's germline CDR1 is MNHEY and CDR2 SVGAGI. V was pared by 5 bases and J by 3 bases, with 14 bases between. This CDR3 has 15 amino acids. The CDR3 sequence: CASSADHGIGNTIYF. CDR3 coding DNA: TGTGCCAGCAGTGCGGATCACGGGATTGGAAACACCATATATTTT.